This T cell receptor beta chain originates from a study of cytomegalovirus exposure and HLA in healthy donors. PCR was performed using 60 Vbeta and 13 Jbeta primers. Repertoires were generated with immunoSEQ multiplex PCR, while TCRdb's copy carries only in-frame clones and drops some. Of under 150,000 clones detected, just over 75% appear once; the ten largest clones hold about 1.8%. The sequenced sample was PBMCs. This receptor was taken from a woman between 45 and 60 years old in good health and CMV-seronegative.

The CDR3 nucleotides are TGTGCCAGCGCCCCGGGACACAGTAATGAAAAACTGTTTTTT. Translation gives CASAPGHSNEKLFF. The chain couples TRBV9 to TRBJ1-4; D perhaps matches TRBD1 (6 bases). This CDR3 contains 14 residues. CDR1 and CDR2 (germline): SGDLS, YYNGEE. With 7 bases removed from V and 4 bases from J, the gap between germline ends came to 14 bases.